The 19 T cell receptor beta chains below all came from one sample that was sequenced in a study of CXCR3-negative and CXCR3-positive naive CD8 T cells. General study results and limits: CXCR3-negative naive cells had less hydrophobic TRB CDR3s than did CXCR3-positive naive cells.

These receptors have no known antigen. TRB cDNA was prepared as libraries by UMI-labeled 5' RACE. TCRdb re-called the 5' RACE reads and gives one entry per CDR3 protein, without DNA. Here the sample table reports 140,000 to 150,000 distinct CDR3 sequences. The material sequenced was naive CXCR3+ CD8+ T cells from blood. Subset defined: CD45RO-CCR7+CD27+CD95- naive CD8+ T cells expressing CXCR3 (TNR3+). Receptors originate from a human donor in good health. Some clones in this sample may be carry-over from other donors' samples.

The gene calls are TRBV2 and TRBJ2-1; TCRdb indicates TRBD1, and absent DNA this call remains unverified. Germline CDR1 is SNHLY and CDR2 is FYNNEI. This CDR3 spans 13 amino acids. The CDR3 loop reads CADRDSSYNEQFF.

The rearrangement links TRBV11-2 to TRBJ2-3; the D gene TCRdb calls, TRBD1, cannot be checked with no DNA. Germline CDR1 is SGHAT and CDR2 is FQNNGV. The CDR3 contains 15 residues. CDR3 sequence: CASSLEARTTDTQYF.

V is TRBV25-1 and J is TRBJ2-7. This CDR3 is built from 11 residues. CDR1 is MGHDK and CDR2 is SYGVNS in the germline V gene. The CDR3 is CASSEFYEQYF.

The chain links TRBV29-1 to TRBJ1-2; TCRdb picks TRBD1, but there is no DNA to check that call. Looked up from germline, CDR1 is SQVTM and CDR2 is ANQGSEA. This CDR3 is built from 13 residues. This CDR3 reads CSAPRAGNYGYTF.

The chain employs TRBV3-1 and TRBJ2-1; absent DNA, TCRdb's TRBD2 call cannot be checked. This CDR3 is built from 18 residues. Germline CDR1 and CDR2: LGHDT and YNNKEL (reference sequence). The CDR3 reads CASSQVTSSSGPYNEQFF.

This chain uses TRBV5-1 with TRBJ2-5; lacking DNA, the TRBD1 call made by TCRdb goes unchecked. The CDR3 is 14 amino acids. CDR1 and CDR2 from the germline V gene are SGHRS and YFSETQ. CDR3 region: CASSFPDGQETQYF.

J is TRBJ2-7 and V is TRBV12-3 or TRBV12-4; TCRdb designates TRBD1, a call that cannot be tested without DNA. The length of the CDR3 is 15 residues. The CDR3 spells CASSPGEPPYYEQYF.

V and J are TRBV20-1 and TRBJ2-2. This CDR3 contains 13 residues. Per germline, CDR1 DFQATT and CDR2 SNEGSKA (reference sequence). CDR3: CSVREPNAGELFF.

This rearrangement joins TRBV29-1 to TRBJ1-1; the D call from TCRdb, TRBD1, cannot be confirmed without DNA. This CDR3 has 11 amino acids. From germline, CDR1 is SQVTM and CDR2 ANQGSEA. CDR3 amino acids: CSVPGVTEAFF.

CDR3 protein: CASSYDTGIPYNEQFF. The V gene is TRBV6-5, the J gene TRBJ2-1. Germline CDR1 is MNHEY and CDR2 is SVGAGI. This CDR3 is built from 16 residues.

This chain uses TRBV28 with TRBJ1-1; TCRdb's assignment of TRBD1 cannot be checked, as there is no DNA. The CDR3 length is 16 residues. CDR1 is MDHEN, CDR2 SYDVKM, per germline. The CDR3 loop reads CASSLTPEEGSGEAFF. Full variable domain (remainder filled in from reference TRBV28 and TRBJ1-1): DVKVTQSSRYLVKRTGEKVFLECVQDMDHENMFWYRQDPGLGLRLIYFSYDVKMKEKGDIPEGYSVSREKKERFSLILESASTNQTSMYLCASSLTPEEGSGEAFFGQGTRLTVV.

The chain recombines TRBV29-1 with TRBJ2-7; TCRdb picks TRBD2, but there is no DNA to check that call. From germline, CDR1 is SQVTM and CDR2 ANQGSEA. This CDR3 comprises 14 residues. CDR3 residues: CSVQTSGGGYEQYF.

The rearrangement uses TRBV7-9 and TRBJ1-2; as DNA is missing, the TRBD1 call by TCRdb cannot be tested. This CDR3 spans 14 amino acids. Germline V CDR1 and CDR2: SEHNR, FQNEAQ (reference sequence). This CDR3 reads CASSLFPEDYGYTF.

This chain joins TRBV3-1 and TRBJ1-5. This CDR3 comprises 16 residues. From germline, CDR1 is LGHDT and CDR2 YNNKEL (reference sequence). The CDR3 spells CASSQSPLGSNQPQHF.

This rearrangement joins TRBV4-1 to TRBJ2-7; TCRdb selects TRBD1, and the lack of DNA leaves this call unchecked. The CDR3 totals 15 residues. Germline CDR1 is MGHRA and CDR2 is YSYEKL. The CDR3 sequence is CASSQGGGSSYEQYF.

The chain carries TRBV5-1 and TRBJ2-1; as DNA is missing, the TRBD2 call by TCRdb cannot be tested. CDR1 SGHRS and CDR2 YFSETQ come from the germline V gene. The CDR3 runs 15 residues. This chain's CDR3 is CASSLVGLAGDEQFF.

The V and J genes are TRBV3-1 and TRBJ2-7; TCRdb calls TRBD1, which cannot be checked without DNA. CDR1 is LGHDT and CDR2 is YNNKEL in the germline V gene (reference sequence). This CDR3 comprises 16 residues. The CDR3 loop is CASSQESRDRSYEQYF.

The V call is TRBV3-1, the J call TRBJ2-1; TCRdb reports TRBD1, a call that lacks DNA to check it against. The germline CDR1 and CDR2 sequences are LGHDT and YNNKEL (reference sequence). This CDR3 comprises 16 residues. This CDR3 is CASSDLTTGDYNEQFF.

The V gene is TRBV19, the J gene TRBJ2-7; without DNA, the TCRdb call of TRBD1 cannot be checked. The CDR3 is made up of 14 amino acids. Germline CDR1 and CDR2: LNHDA and SQIVND (reference sequence). This CDR3 is CASTVGPGAYEQYF.